These 20 T cell receptor beta chains were all obtained from the same sample, sequenced in a study of technical replicates of blood from several donors. Sequencing used immunoSEQ multiplex PCR; TCRdb keeps in-frame clones, though not all of them. The sample records about 79,000 clones, more than 85% being singletons. What was sequenced was T cells isolated from PBMCs. The source is a human donor in good health. Some clones in this sample may be carry-over from other donors' samples.

The sample holds one count of this clone. This chain links TRBV10-3 with TRBJ2-3, with TRBD2 matching over 11 bases. The ends lost 10 bases at V and 2 bases at J; junction bases unmatched: 14. The CDR3 totals 17 residues. CDR1 is ENHRY, CDR2 SYGVKD, per germline. The CDR3 region has the DNA TGTGCCACGGGGGAGCCGGGACTAGCGGAGATCACAGATACGCAGTATTTT. Translating gives CATGEPGLAEITDTQYF.

V is TRBV10-3 and J is TRBJ2-7; TRBD1 agrees at 7 bases. CDR3 size: 14 residues. Germline CDR1 is ENHRY and CDR2 is SYGVKD. V shed 5 bases, J shed 2 bases, and the junction held 6 bases outside the gene matches. The CDR3 DNA sequence: TGTGCCATCAGTCTCCGGGACAGACCCTACGAGCAGTACTTC. Protein product: CAISLRDRPYEQYF.

The rearrangement links TRBV9 to TRBJ2-1; TRBD2 aligns across 9 bases. Unmatched junction bases numbered 5, after V lost 0 bases and J lost 4 bases. The CDR3 runs 16 residues. CDR1 and CDR2 from the germline V gene are SGDLS and YYNGEE. The CDR3 spells CASSVGASGTYNEQFF. The CDR3 DNA follows: TGTGCCAGCAGCGTAGGGGCTAGCGGGACTTACAATGAGCAGTTCTTC.

V usage is TRBV11-2 and J usage is TRBJ1-1; the D gene is possibly TRBD1 (6 bases). This CDR3 comprises 12 residues. CDR1 SGHAT and CDR2 FQNNGV come from the germline V gene. V shed 4 bases and J shed 8 bases, with 11 bases lying between them. This CDR3 reads CASSSGDPEAFF. The CDR3 coding sequence is TGTGCCAGCAGCTCAGGGGACCCCGAAGCTTTCTTT.

V is TRBV6-5 and J is TRBJ2-7; a possible D gene is TRBD2 (5 bases). The CDR3 runs to 13 residues. V was shortened by 5 bases and J by 1 base, with 9 bases between the two germline ends. Germline-derived CDR1 and CDR2 are MNHEY and SVGAGI. CDR3 residues: CASSLGVSYEQYF. The CDR3 nucleotides are TGTGCCAGCAGTCTCGGGGTTTCCTACGAGCAGTACTTC.

The V gene is TRBV30, the J gene TRBJ1-2; no definite D call. The length of the CDR3 is 12 residues. Germline loops: CDR1 GTSNPN, CDR2 SVGIG (reference sequence). The germline V and J ends were trimmed by 0 bases and 4 bases, with 6 bases remaining between them. CDR3 residues: CAWSVAVYGYTF. The CDR3 region has the DNA TGTGCCTGGAGTGTGGCGGTCTATGGCTACACCTTC.

This chain links TRBV7-3 with TRBJ1-2, with D possibly TRBD1 on 5 matching bases. This CDR3 region has 13 residues. Germline CDR1 is SGHTA and CDR2 is FQGTGA. V was pared by 4 bases and J by 2 bases, with 8 bases between. The CDR3 spells CASSSGLNYGYTF. As DNA, the CDR3 is TGTGCCAGCAGCTCAGGGCTGAACTATGGCTACACCTTC.

V gene TRBV18 combines with J gene TRBJ2-1; 9 bases align to TRBD2. Per the germline V gene, CDR1 is KGHSH and CDR2 is LQKENI. J was trimmed by 7 bases and V by 4 bases; bases with no gene match: 5. CDR3 length: 14 amino acids. The CDR3 loop is CASSLGTSLNEQFF. CDR3 sequence (DNA): TGTGCCAGCTCACTCGGGACTAGCTTGAATGAGCAGTTCTTC.

This clone appeared a few times. The V and J genes are TRBV19 and TRBJ1-1; unclear D gene. This CDR3 spans 13 amino acids. Germline CDR1 and CDR2: LNHDA and SQIVND (reference sequence). V lost 5 bases and J 1 base, leaving 8 bases between the germline ends. Here the CDR3 reads CASSLQKNTEAFF. The CDR3 DNA follows: TGTGCCAGTAGTCTACAGAAGAACACTGAAGCTTTCTTT.

The rearrangement links TRBV28 to TRBJ2-2, with 8 bases identical to TRBD2. CDR1 is MDHEN, CDR2 SYDVKM, per germline. CDR3 length: 16 residues. After removal of 5 bases from V and 0 bases from J, the junction contained 5 bases not matched to a gene. CDR3 sequence reads: CASSAAGAPNTGELFF. CDR3 DNA sequence: TGTGCCAGCAGTGCAGCGGGAGCCCCGAACACCGGGGAGCTGTTTTTT.

The gene calls are TRBV27 and TRBJ1-5; tentatively, D is TRBD1 (5 bases). Trimming took off 1 base at V and 5 bases at J, with 12 bases between the two ends. This CDR3 spans 15 amino acids. Germline loops: CDR1 MNHEY, CDR2 SMNVEV (reference sequence). This chain's CDR3 is CASSLYPGSHQPQHF. The CDR3 DNA sequence: TGTGCCAGCAGTTTATATCCAGGGTCCCATCAGCCCCAGCATTTT.

The chain carries TRBV6-5 and TRBJ1-1; 7 nucleotides line up with TRBD1. The J segment lost 3 bases and the V segment lost 2 bases, leaving 6 bases of the junction unmatched. The length of the CDR3 is 15 residues. Germline V CDR1 and CDR2: MNHEY, SVGAGI. CDR3 sequence reads: CASSYLDRVDTEAFF. The CDR3 coding sequence is TGTGCCAGCAGTTACCTCGACAGGGTGGACACTGAAGCTTTCTTT.

The chain has TRBV4-3 and TRBJ1-1; the D is unclear. The germline CDR1 and CDR2 sequences are LGHNA and YSLEER. V was shortened by 3 bases and J by 0 bases, with 17 bases between the two germline ends. This CDR3 is built from 17 residues. This CDR3 is CASSQDRVLRLNTEAFF. DNA of the CDR3: TGCGCCAGCAGCCAGGATCGAGTTCTCAGGTTGAACACTGAAGCTTTCTTT.

The CDR3 DNA reads as TGTGCCAGCAGTTATCGACAGGGGGTCTTGGGACAGCCCCAGCATTTT. This translates into CASSYRQGVLGQPQHF. V and J are TRBV6-5 and TRBJ1-5, with 9 bases that match TRBD1. The ends lost 3 bases at V and 7 bases at J; junction bases unmatched: 10. There are 16 residues in the CDR3. Per germline, CDR1 MNHEY and CDR2 SVGAGI.

This clone was seen just once. The chain joins TRBV19 to TRBJ2-5; perhaps TRBD2 as D (5 bases). CDR1 LNHDA and CDR2 SQIVND come from the germline V gene (reference sequence). This CDR3 spans 15 amino acids. Trimming cost V 1 base and J 1 base, with 10 bases left between them. The CDR3 nucleotides are TGTGCCAGTAGTATAGTAGCTAGCCCCCAAGAGACCCAGTACTTC. It yields the protein CASSIVASPQETQYF.

This clone has only one observation. The same CDR3 is also encoded by other DNA sequences in this sample. This chain joins TRBV5-6 and TRBJ1-1; tentatively, D is TRBD1 (5 bases). Germline CDR1 is SGHDT and CDR2 is YYEEEE. The CDR3 covers 15 residues. The ends were cut back, 6 bases at V and 1 base at J, with 16 bases in the middle. The CDR3 region is CASISVGAPNTEAFF. The DNA of the CDR3 is TGTGCCAGCATTAGTGTAGGGGCCCCGAACACTGAAGCTTTCTTT.

In its sample, this clone was seen once. The gene calls are TRBV7-6 and TRBJ2-7, with no clear D. V lost 1 base to trimming and J lost 4 bases, with 5 bases between them. Per the germline V gene, CDR1 is SGHVS and CDR2 is FNYEAQ. This CDR3 region has 12 residues. CDR3 sequence reads: CASSLEPYEQYF. The CDR3 DNA follows: TGTGCCAGCAGCTTAGAGCCGTACGAGCAGTACTTC. Based on the CDR3 plus reference TRBV7-6 and TRBJ2-7, the full variable domain is GAGVSQSPRYKVTKRGQDVALRCDPISGHVSLYWYRQALGQGPEFLTYFNYEAQQDKSGLPNDRFSAERPEGSISTLTIQRTEQRDSAMYRCASSLEPYEQYFGPGTRLTVT.

The chain couples TRBV7-3 to TRBJ2-1; 7 bases are shared with TRBD1. J lost 3 bases, V lost 3 bases, and 5 bases had no gene match. CDR3 length equals 15 residues. CDR1 and CDR2 (germline): SGHTA, FQGTGA. CDR3 residues: CASSFEGAIYNEQFF. CDR3 bases: TGTGCCAGCAGCTTTGAGGGGGCCATCTACAATGAGCAGTTCTTC.

V usage is TRBV7-9 and J usage is TRBJ2-1; 10 bases line up with TRBD2. CDR1 and CDR2 (germline): SEHNR, FQNEAQ (reference sequence). The V segment lost 5 bases and the J segment 5 bases; nucleotides outside the gene matches: 12. The CDR3 runs 17 residues. The CDR3 sequence: CASSHGALAGADNEQFF. The CDR3 DNA is TGTGCCAGCAGCCATGGCGCTCTAGCGGGAGCAGACAATGAGCAGTTCTTC.

This chain connects TRBV27 to TRBJ2-1; a possible D gene is TRBD2 (6 bases). The CDR3 contains 15 residues. V lost 6 bases, J lost 6 bases, and 18 bases lay in between. Germline CDR1 MNHEY, CDR2 SMNVEV (reference sequence). This CDR3 is CASSIAGLVFNEQFF. CDR3 nucleotides: TGTGCCAGCAGCATTGCGGGACTGGTTTTCAATGAGCAGTTCTTC.